The table lists the clone carrying this T cell receptor (beta chain) with many counts. The germline gives CDR1 MGHRA, CDR2 YSYEKL. Trimming shortened V by 9 bases and J by 5 bases, and 9 bases separated the two germline ends. This CDR3 comprises 11 residues. As for time point: pre-sensitization, week 0. Treatment denoted: therapeutic diphenylcyclopropenone sensitization with weekly scalp DPC. Donors, patients with alopecia ranging from 18 to 70 years old and judged suitable for DPC, provided samples. This specimen belongs to a study of human T cells and chemical hapten exposure. TCRdb passed the RACE reads through MiXCR, listing each CDR3 protein once. The data hold about 98,000 distinct CDR3 sequences, with about a tenth observed a single time.

This chain uses TRBV4-1 with TRBJ2-3; no reliable D call. The origin of this receptor is an older woman with alopecia areata. Some clones in this sample may be carry-over from other donors' samples. The sample here was whole blood, taken in connection with sensitization to the hapten diphenylcyclopropenone (DPC). CDR3 in DNA: TGCGCCAGTAGAGCAGAAGATACGCAGTATTTT. It encodes CASRAEDTQYF.